Listed below are T cell receptor beta chains from one sample, sequenced in a study of cytomegalovirus exposure and HLA in healthy donors. Method: immunoSEQ multiplex PCR; TCRdb's copy keeps in-frame clones and lacks some. The table includes roughly 200,000 clones, around four fifths detected once. Sequences were obtained from PBMCs. These receptors all come from a woman aged 60-75 years in good health and CMV-seropositive. Each CDR3 is given with its conserved first and last residue. A D gene is named only where the DNA matches it firmly. The size field is filled for only some rows; it gives once, few, many or a size class.

d_gene: TRBD1; j_gene: TRBJ2-7; abundance: NA; v_gene: TRBV6-1; CDR3nt: TGTGCCAGCAGTGGGACAGGATTGACCTACGAGCAGTACTTC; CDR3aa: CASSGTGLTYEQYF
d_gene: TRBD1; j_gene: TRBJ1-4; abundance: NA; v_gene: TRBV9; CDR3nt: TGTGCCAGCAGCGTAACCGGGACAGGGGGCGAAAAACTGTTTTTT; CDR3aa: CASSVTGTGGEKLFF
d_gene: NA; j_gene: TRBJ1-5; abundance: NA; v_gene: TRBV28; CDR3nt: TGTGCCAGCAGTTTCTTAGGGACTCCGGGCAATCAGCCCCAGCATTTT; CDR3aa: CASSFLGTPGNQPQHF
d_gene: NA; j_gene: TRBJ1-4; abundance: NA; v_gene: TRBV9; CDR3nt: TGTGCCAGCAGCCCCCAGGCGTTAGCAACTAATGAAAAACTGTTTTTT; CDR3aa: CASSPQALATNEKLFF
d_gene: NA; j_gene: TRBJ2-2; abundance: NA; v_gene: TRBV19; CDR3nt: TGTGCCAGTACTCGGGCAGGGGGGCGTGCCACCGGGGAGCTGTTTTTT; CDR3aa: CASTRAGGRATGELFF
d_gene: NA; j_gene: TRBJ2-3; abundance: few; v_gene: TRBV5-1; CDR3nt: TGCGCCAGCAGCGCGGGACAGACGGGAGATACGCAGTATTTT; CDR3aa: CASSAGQTGDTQYF
d_gene: NA; j_gene: TRBJ2-3; abundance: NA; v_gene: TRBV28; CDR3nt: TGTGCCAGCAGAGAGGGGGGGAGCACAGATACGCAGTATTTT; CDR3aa: CASREGGSTDTQYF
d_gene: TRBD2; j_gene: TRBJ2-5; abundance: NA; v_gene: TRBV11-2; CDR3nt: TGTGCCAGCAGCCCGGGACTAGTCGAGACCCAGTACTTC; CDR3aa: CASSPGLVETQYF
d_gene: TRBD1; j_gene: TRBJ1-1; abundance: NA; v_gene: TRBV5-5; CDR3nt: TGTGCCAGCAGTTGGGGACAGCCTAGGGAGAACACTGAAGCTTTCTTT; CDR3aa: CASSWGQPRENTEAFF
d_gene: TRBD1; j_gene: TRBJ1-6; abundance: once; v_gene: TRBV4-1; CDR3nt: TGCGCCAGCAGCCCTCGGGACAGCCAAAATTCACCCCTCCACTTT; CDR3aa: CASSPRDSQNSPLHF
d_gene: NA; j_gene: TRBJ1-1; abundance: NA; v_gene: TRBV14; CDR3nt: TGTGCCAGCAGCCCCATGGGGGCGGTGAACACTGAAGCTTTCTTT; CDR3aa: CASSPMGAVNTEAFF
d_gene: TRBD1; j_gene: TRBJ2-7; abundance: NA; v_gene: TRBV6-1; CDR3nt: TGTGCCAGCAGAAGGGACAGGGTCTCCTACGAGCAGTACTTC; CDR3aa: CASRRDRVSYEQYF
d_gene: NA; j_gene: TRBJ2-3; abundance: NA; v_gene: TRBV5-5; CDR3nt: TGTGCCAGCAGCCGAGAGGGAGCCACAGATACGCAGTATTTT; CDR3aa: CASSREGATDTQYF
d_gene: TRBD1; j_gene: TRBJ2-4; abundance: NA; v_gene: TRBV19; CDR3nt: TGTGCCAGTAGTCCCCGGACAGGACTAGCCAAAAACATTCAGTACTTC; CDR3aa: CASSPRTGLAKNIQYF
d_gene: TRBD1; j_gene: TRBJ2-7; abundance: NA; v_gene: TRBV10-3; CDR3nt: TGTGCCATCAGTCCGAGACAGGGGGCAGGGGAGCAGTACTTC; CDR3aa: CAISPRQGAGEQYF
d_gene: TRBD1; j_gene: TRBJ2-7; abundance: NA; v_gene: TRBV18; CDR3nt: TGTGCCAGCCGACCGGGACAGGGGTTCCACGAGCAGTACTTC; CDR3aa: CASRPGQGFHEQYF
d_gene: NA; j_gene: TRBJ2-7; abundance: NA; v_gene: TRBV27; CDR3nt: TGTGCCAGCAGTGGAGGGATCTACGAGCAGTACTTC; CDR3aa: CASSGGIYEQYF
d_gene: TRBD1; j_gene: TRBJ2-7; abundance: NA; v_gene: TRBV5-8; CDR3nt: TGTGCCAGCAGCCCGGGACAGGGTAAGGGATCCTACGAGCAGTACTTC; CDR3aa: CASSPGQGKGSYEQYF
d_gene: NA; j_gene: TRBJ1-5; abundance: NA; v_gene: TRBV28; CDR3nt: TGTGCCAGCAGTCCACCTCAGGTAGGGGGGGGACAGCCCCAGCATTTT; CDR3aa: CASSPPQVGGGQPQHF
d_gene: NA; j_gene: TRBJ1-1; abundance: NA; v_gene: TRBV5-1; CDR3nt: TGCGCCAGCAGCTCCGGGGGTCTATTGATGAACACTGAAGCTTTCTTT; CDR3aa: CASSSGGLLMNTEAFF
d_gene: TRBD1; j_gene: TRBJ2-7; abundance: few; v_gene: TRBV25-1; CDR3nt: TGTGCCAGCAGGGAATCTGGGACAGTCACCCGCGAGCAGTACTTC; CDR3aa: CASRESGTVTREQYF
d_gene: NA; j_gene: TRBJ1-1; abundance: few; v_gene: TRBV5-4; CDR3nt: TGTGCCAGCAGCTTGGCTGGGGGCCGTACTGAAGCTTTCTTT; CDR3aa: CASSLAGGRTEAFF
d_gene: TRBD1; j_gene: TRBJ2-7; abundance: NA; v_gene: TRBV19; CDR3nt: TGTGCCAGTAGTCCGGGACAGGGGGCTATCCGGTACGAGCAGTACTTC; CDR3aa: CASSPGQGAIRYEQYF
d_gene: NA; j_gene: TRBJ2-7; abundance: NA; v_gene: TRBV30; CDR3nt: TGTGCCTGGACCCGAGGGGGATCCACCTACGAGCAGTACTTC; CDR3aa: CAWTRGGSTYEQYF
d_gene: TRBD1; j_gene: TRBJ1-5; abundance: few; v_gene: TRBV7-8; CDR3nt: TGTGCCAGCAGCTTGGACAGGGGTCCCAGTCAGCCCCAGCATTTT; CDR3aa: CASSLDRGPSQPQHF
d_gene: NA; j_gene: TRBJ2-5; abundance: NA; v_gene: TRBV4-2; CDR3nt: TGTGCCAGCAGCCAAGAAGGTCAGACTAACCAAGAGACCCAGTACTTC; CDR3aa: CASSQEGQTNQETQYF
d_gene: NA; j_gene: TRBJ2-6; abundance: NA; v_gene: TRBV7-2; CDR3nt: TGTGCCAGCAGCTTACGGGTTTCGGGGGCCAACGTCCTGACTTTC; CDR3aa: CASSLRVSGANVLTF
d_gene: TRBD2; j_gene: TRBJ2-3; abundance: NA; v_gene: TRBV15; CDR3nt: TGTGCCACCAGCCCGGGGGGGTCCAGCACAGATACGCAGTATTTT; CDR3aa: CATSPGGSSTDTQYF
d_gene: NA; j_gene: TRBJ1-4; abundance: NA; v_gene: TRBV5-6; CDR3nt: TGTGCCAGCAGCCTGCAGGGTTCAGCTAATGAAAAACTGTTTTTT; CDR3aa: CASSLQGSANEKLFF
d_gene: TRBD1; j_gene: TRBJ1-6; abundance: NA; v_gene: TRBV4-2; CDR3nt: TGTGCCAGCAGCCAAGACACAGGGGGACTTTCACCCCTCCACTTT; CDR3aa: CASSQDTGGLSPLHF
d_gene: NA; j_gene: TRBJ2-5; abundance: NA; v_gene: TRBV5-1; CDR3nt: TGCGCCAGCCAAATAGACAGGCCGGGAGAGACCCAGTACTTC; CDR3aa: CASQIDRPGETQYF
d_gene: NA; j_gene: TRBJ2-5; abundance: NA; v_gene: TRBV29-1; CDR3nt: TGCAGCGTTGACCTCGGCGGGAAGTCGGAGACCCAGTACTTC; CDR3aa: CSVDLGGKSETQYF
d_gene: TRBD2; j_gene: TRBJ2-1; abundance: few; v_gene: TRBV9; CDR3nt: TGTGCCAGCAGCTCTCCATTAAGCGGGGGGGCTAGTGAGCAGTTCTTC; CDR3aa: CASSSPLSGGASEQFF
d_gene: NA; j_gene: TRBJ2-6; abundance: NA; v_gene: TRBV2; CDR3nt: TGTGCCAGCAGTTTTGAGAGCTCTGGGGCCAACGGCCTGACTTTC; CDR3aa: CASSFESSGANGLTF
d_gene: NA; j_gene: TRBJ2-1; abundance: once; v_gene: TRBV30; CDR3nt: TGTGCCTGGAGTGCCCTTGACAATGAGCAGTTCTTC; CDR3aa: CAWSALDNEQFF
d_gene: NA; j_gene: TRBJ1-2; abundance: NA; v_gene: TRBV11-3; CDR3nt: TGTGCCAGCAGCTTAGCGGACTGGGACTATGGCTACACCTTC; CDR3aa: CASSLADWDYGYTF
d_gene: NA; j_gene: TRBJ2-1; abundance: NA; v_gene: TRBV6-5; CDR3nt: TGTGCCAGCAGTAGCGATAGGTTTGTTGGTGAGCAGTTCTTC; CDR3aa: CASSSDRFVGEQFF
d_gene: TRBD1; j_gene: TRBJ2-7; abundance: NA; v_gene: TRBV2; CDR3nt: TGTGCCAGCATTGAACGCTTACAGGGGTACGAGCAGTACTTC; CDR3aa: CASIERLQGYEQYF
d_gene: NA; j_gene: TRBJ2-7; abundance: NA; v_gene: TRBV4-3; CDR3nt: TGCGCCAGCAGCCAGGGACTGGGGAGCTCCTACGAGCAGTACTTC; CDR3aa: CASSQGLGSSYEQYF
d_gene: TRBD2; j_gene: TRBJ2-5; abundance: NA; v_gene: TRBV5-4; CDR3nt: TGTGCCAGCAGCTTGGAAATTAGCGGGGGGCGGGGGGAGCAGTACTTC; CDR3aa: CASSLEISGGRGEQYF
d_gene: NA; j_gene: TRBJ2-2; abundance: NA; v_gene: TRBV5-1; CDR3nt: TGCGCCAGCAGCTTGGGTGGGGCCGGGAACACCGGGGAGCTGTTTTTT; CDR3aa: CASSLGGAGNTGELFF
d_gene: NA; j_gene: TRBJ2-7; abundance: NA; v_gene: TRBV28; CDR3nt: TGTGCCAGCAGTCCCCGCAGGGTCGAGCAGTACTTC; CDR3aa: CASSPRRVEQYF
d_gene: NA; j_gene: TRBJ2-7; abundance: NA; v_gene: TRBV7-9; CDR3nt: TGTGCCAGCAGCTTTCCAGTCGTCGCTTACGAGCAGTACTTC; CDR3aa: CASSFPVVAYEQYF
d_gene: NA; j_gene: TRBJ1-5; abundance: NA; v_gene: TRBV30; CDR3nt: TGTGCCTGGGAAAGTCAGGGGTTGGGGAATCAGCCCCAGCATTTT; CDR3aa: CAWESQGLGNQPQHF
d_gene: TRBD2; j_gene: TRBJ2-1; abundance: NA; v_gene: TRBV19; CDR3nt: TGTGCCAGTAGTGTAGGGACTAGCGACAATGAGCAGTTCTTC; CDR3aa: CASSVGTSDNEQFF
d_gene: TRBD2; j_gene: TRBJ2-2; abundance: NA; v_gene: TRBV27; CDR3nt: TGTGCCAGCAGTTCCTCACGGACTAGCGGGAGGGCCCGGCTCGGCGGGGAGCTGTTTTTT; CDR3aa: CASSSSRTSGRARLGGELFF
d_gene: TRBD2; j_gene: TRBJ2-7; abundance: NA; v_gene: TRBV29-1; CDR3nt: TGCAGCGTTGAAGGTCGGGGGGGTCGGCACTTC; CDR3aa: CSVEGRGGRHF
d_gene: TRBD2; j_gene: TRBJ2-2; abundance: NA; v_gene: TRBV9; CDR3nt: TGTGCCAGCAGCGTAGGAGCGGGACCCGGGGAGCTGTTTTTT; CDR3aa: CASSVGAGPGELFF
d_gene: TRBD1; j_gene: TRBJ1-5; abundance: NA; v_gene: TRBV6-6; CDR3nt: TGTGCCAGCAGGCTGACAGGGGAAGGTCAGCCCCAGCATTTT; CDR3aa: CASRLTGEGQPQHF
d_gene: TRBD1; j_gene: TRBJ2-7; abundance: NA; v_gene: TRBV5-5; CDR3nt: TGTGCCAGCAGCTTTTTTCCGGGACAGCCGTACGAGCAGTACTTC; CDR3aa: CASSFFPGQPYEQYF
d_gene: NA; j_gene: TRBJ2-2; abundance: NA; v_gene: TRBV18; CDR3nt: TGTGCCAGCTCCCTGGGACTCCCCACGGGTCACACCGGGGAGCTGTTTTTT; CDR3aa: CASSLGLPTGHTGELFF
d_gene: TRBD1; j_gene: TRBJ2-7; abundance: NA; v_gene: TRBV5-4; CDR3nt: TGTGCCAGCAGCTTTTTACAGGGGCTAACGGGCGAGCAGTACTTC; CDR3aa: CASSFLQGLTGEQYF
d_gene: TRBD1; j_gene: TRBJ1-1; abundance: NA; v_gene: TRBV28; CDR3nt: TGTGCCAGCAGTTTTCGACAGGGCCCTAGGTACACTGAAGCTTTCTTT; CDR3aa: CASSFRQGPRYTEAFF
d_gene: TRBD2; j_gene: TRBJ2-3; abundance: once; v_gene: TRBV6-6; CDR3nt: TGTGCCAGCACCCTAGCGGGGGGGTCAAATACGCAGTATTTT; CDR3aa: CASTLAGGSNTQYF
d_gene: TRBD1; j_gene: TRBJ2-7; abundance: NA; v_gene: TRBV27; CDR3nt: TGTGCCAGCGGTCCCTCAGGGGACAGAAATATCTACGAGCAGTACTTC; CDR3aa: CASGPSGDRNIYEQYF
d_gene: NA; j_gene: TRBJ2-5; abundance: NA; v_gene: TRBV5-4; CDR3nt: TGTGCCAGCAGCGCGCAAGAGACCCAGTACTTC; CDR3aa: CASSAQETQYF
d_gene: TRBD2; j_gene: TRBJ2-2; abundance: few; v_gene: TRBV7-9; CDR3nt: TGTGCCAGCAGCTGGGCCCCCATAGCGGGGGGGCGAACCGGGGAGCTGTTTTTT; CDR3aa: CASSWAPIAGGRTGELFF
d_gene: NA; j_gene: TRBJ2-6; abundance: once; v_gene: TRBV28; CDR3nt: TGTGCCAGCAGTTTTATAGCTGGGGCCAACGTCCTGACTTTC; CDR3aa: CASSFIAGANVLTF
d_gene: NA; j_gene: TRBJ1-2; abundance: NA; v_gene: TRBV21-1; CDR3nt: TGTGCCAGCACCAAAAACGGACACAACTATGGCTACACCTTC; CDR3aa: CASTKNGHNYGYTF